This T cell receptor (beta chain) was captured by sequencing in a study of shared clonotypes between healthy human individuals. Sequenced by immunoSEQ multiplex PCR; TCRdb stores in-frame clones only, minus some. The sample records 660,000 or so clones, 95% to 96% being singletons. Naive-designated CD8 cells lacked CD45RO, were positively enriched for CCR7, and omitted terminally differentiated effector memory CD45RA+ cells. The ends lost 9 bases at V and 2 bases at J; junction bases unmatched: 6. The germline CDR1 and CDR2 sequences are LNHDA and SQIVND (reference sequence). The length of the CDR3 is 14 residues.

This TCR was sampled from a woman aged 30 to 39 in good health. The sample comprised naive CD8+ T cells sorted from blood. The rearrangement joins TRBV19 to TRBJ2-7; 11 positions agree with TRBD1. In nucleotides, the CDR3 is TGTGCCAGCAAGGGGACAGGGGGAACCTACGAGCAGTACTTC. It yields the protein CASKGTGGTYEQYF.